A selection of T cell receptor beta chains follows, all from one sample in a study of shared clonotypes between healthy human individuals. Clones were read by immunoSEQ multiplex PCR, and TCRdb kept only the in-frame ones, dropping some. The sample lists roughly 700,000 clones, around 67% occurring once. Source material: memory CD4+ T cells sorted from blood. These receptors were obtained from a woman aged 30 to 39 in good health. Each CDR3 is given with its conserved first and last residue. D genes are given only for firm matches. Part of the rows lack a size; the others show once, few, many or a class for expanded clones.

d_gene | j_gene | v_gene | abundance | CDR3aa | CDR3nt
TRBD2 | TRBJ2-7 | TRBV7-9 | . | CASSLTSGSYEQYF | TGTGCCAGCAGCTTGACTAGCGGATCCTACGAGCAGTACTTC
. | TRBJ1-5 | TRBV27 | . | CASSFIGGDQPQHF | TGTGCCAGCAGTTTCATCGGGGGCGATCAGCCCCAGCATTTT
. | TRBJ2-6 | TRBV19 | . | CASTPGPRVSGANVLTF | TGTGCCAGTACACCAGGCCCCAGGGTATCTGGGGCCAACGTCCTGACTTTC
. | TRBJ2-7 | TRBV7-3 | few | CASSPSGSSYEQYF | TGTGCCAGCAGCCCAAGTGGGAGCTCCTACGAGCAGTACTTC
TRBD2 | TRBJ2-5 | TRBV27 | . | CASSPQTSGRETQYF | TGTGCCAGCAGTCCCCAGACTAGCGGGAGAGAGACCCAGTACTTC
. | TRBJ2-5 | TRBV14 | . | CASSPREGDGTWETQYF | TGTGCCAGCAGCCCACGCGAGGGCGACGGAACGTGGGAGACCCAGTACTTC
TRBD2 | TRBJ2-3 | TRBV2 | . | CASSDTGTSRFYANTQYF | TGTGCCAGCAGTGACACCGGGACTAGTCGTTTTTATGCCAATACGCAGTATTTT
. | TRBJ2-6 | TRBV7-2 | . | CASSVNSGANVLTF | TGTGCCAGCAGCGTTAACTCTGGGGCCAACGTCCTGACTTTC
. | TRBJ2-2 | TRBV27 | once | CASSPRTVATDLTGELFF | TGTGCCAGCAGTCCAAGGACGGTAGCGACCGACCTGACCGGGGAGCTGTTTTTT
TRBD2 | TRBJ2-1 | TRBV27 | . | CASGSGSYNEQFF | TGTGCCAGTGGTAGCGGGAGCTACAATGAGCAGTTCTTC
TRBD2 | TRBJ2-3 | TRBV10-3 | . | CAISETSGTADTQYF | TGTGCCATCAGTGAGACTAGCGGGACGGCAGATACGCAGTATTTT
TRBD1 | TRBJ1-1 | TRBV7-9 | once | CASSVSGTVNTEAFF | TGTGCCAGCAGCGTCTCCGGGACAGTGAACACTGAAGCTTTCTTT
TRBD2 | TRBJ2-5 | TRBV28 | . | CASSFSSRGGYQETQYF | TGTGCCAGCAGTTTCAGTAGCCGGGGGGGGTACCAAGAGACCCAGTACTTC
. | TRBJ2-6 | TRBV4-2 | . | CASSPPGGDLTSGANVLTF | TGTGCCAGCAGCCCACCTGGAGGGGACCTGACCTCTGGGGCCAACGTCCTGACTTTC
TRBD2 | TRBJ2-3 | TRBV28 | . | CASKGGSGLSTDTQYF | TGTGCCAGCAAAGGCGGGAGTGGGCTTAGCACAGATACGCAGTATTTT
TRBD2 | TRBJ2-7 | TRBV6-5 | . | CASSSLAGVEQYF | TGTGCCAGCAGTTCACTAGCGGGAGTCGAGCAGTACTTC
TRBD1 | TRBJ1-4 | TRBV15 | once | CATSRTGGTNEKLFF | TGTGCCACCAGCAGAACAGGGGGAACTAATGAAAAACTGTTTTTT
TRBD2 | TRBJ2-5 | TRBV6-1 | . | CASIRVAGREETQYF | TGTGCCAGCATCCGGGTAGCGGGAAGGGAGGAGACCCAGTACTTC
. | TRBJ2-5 | TRBV7-8 | . | CASSLGQLQETQYF | TGTGCCAGCAGCTTAGGACAGCTCCAAGAGACCCAGTACTTC
. | TRBJ1-2 | TRBV11-2 | . | CASSPQGQGNNYGYTF | TGTGCCAGCAGCCCCCAGGGCCAGGGCAATAACTATGGCTACACCTTC
. | TRBJ2-7 | TRBV7-8 | once | CASSLDFSEQYF | TGTGCCAGCAGCTTAGACTTTTCAGAGCAGTACTTC
. | TRBJ2-5 | TRBV19 | . | CASSIAGWETQYF | TGTGCCAGTAGTATAGCAGGTTGGGAGACCCAGTACTTC
. | TRBJ2-1 | TRBV6-5 | . | CASSYGGGLGSGEQFF | TGTGCCAGCAGTTACGGAGGGGGCTTAGGTAGCGGTGAGCAGTTCTTC
. | TRBJ2-1 | TRBV9 | . | CASSERIQGVAQFF | TGTGCCAGCAGCGAACGAATCCAGGGTGTAGCGCAGTTCTTC
. | TRBJ2-3 | TRBV19 | . | CASSTQSTDTQYF | TGTGCCAGTAGTACCCAAAGCACAGATACGCAGTATTTT
TRBD2 | TRBJ2-3 | TRBV5-1 | many | CASSPGTRTDTQYF | TGCGCCAGCAGTCCCGGGACTAGAACAGATACGCAGTATTTT
TRBD2 | TRBJ2-3 | TRBV7-2 | . | CASSLQGLAGTDTQYF | TGTGCCAGCAGCTTACAGGGACTAGCGGGCACAGATACGCAGTATTTT
TRBD2 | TRBJ2-6 | TRBV19 | . | CASLAGAGANVLTF | TGTGCCAGTTTAGCGGGAGCCGGGGCCAACGTCCTGACTTTC
TRBD2 | TRBJ2-7 | TRBV5-1 | few | CASSLEGLAGVHEQYF | TGCGCCAGCAGCTTGGAGGGTCTAGCGGGAGTTCACGAGCAGTACTTC
TRBD2 | TRBJ2-1 | TRBV19 | . | CASSMVAGGRHEQFF | TGTGCCAGTAGTATGGTAGCGGGAGGGCGCCATGAGCAGTTCTTC
. | TRBJ1-5 | TRBV15 | many | CATSAGGSNNQPQHF | TGTGCCACCTCGGCCGGGGGGTCAAACAATCAGCCCCAGCATTTT
. | TRBJ1-5 | TRBV25-1 | . | CASSSGLWNQPQHF | TGTGCCAGCAGTTCCGGACTTTGGAATCAGCCCCAGCATTTT
. | TRBJ2-1 | TRBV27 | . | CASSPTPTRRLEQFF | TGTGCCAGCAGTCCCACCCCGACTCGCCGTTTAGAGCAGTTCTTC
. | TRBJ2-1 | TRBV10-1 | . | CASRGSPTGNEQFF | TGCGCCAGCAGAGGTTCCCCTACGGGAAATGAGCAGTTCTTC
. | TRBJ1-4 | TRBV19 | few | CASSIWQANEKLFF | TGTGCCAGTAGTATTTGGCAGGCTAATGAAAAACTGTTTTTT
. | TRBJ1-2 | TRBV10-3 | . | CAISEMVGLSDGYTF | TGTGCCATCAGTGAGATGGTTGGGCTGAGCGATGGCTACACCTTC
TRBD1 | TRBJ1-1 | TRBV10-3 | . | CAISRTGSEAFF | TGTGCCATCAGTAGGACAGGGTCTGAAGCTTTCTTT
TRBD1 | TRBJ2-2 | TRBV5-1 | . | CASSTAGTGGTGELFF | TGCGCCAGCAGCACCGCCGGGACAGGGGGCACCGGGGAGCTGTTTTTT
. | TRBJ2-2 | TRBV5-1 | . | CASRAFGTRNTGELFF | TGCGCCAGCAGGGCCTTCGGGACTCGGAACACCGGGGAGCTGTTTTTT
TRBD1 | TRBJ1-4 | TRBV28 | . | CASSRQGASTNEKLFF | TGTGCCAGCAGTCGACAGGGGGCGTCAACTAATGAAAAACTGTTTTTT
. | TRBJ2-5 | TRBV4-1 | . | CASSQVVMAAQETQYF | TGCGCCAGCAGCCAAGTCGTTATGGCGGCACAAGAGACCCAGTACTTC
. | TRBJ1-2 | TRBV2 | . | CASSPQSPGAGYGYTF | TGTGCCAGCAGTCCCCAGTCCCCCGGGGCCGGCTATGGCTACACCTTC
. | TRBJ2-7 | TRBV27 | . | CASSLQKRYEQYF | TGTGCCAGCAGCTTACAGAAACGCTACGAGCAGTACTTC
. | TRBJ2-7 | TRBV5-6 | . | CASSLAGWNYEQYF | TGTGCCAGCAGCTTGGCTGGGTGGAACTACGAGCAGTACTTC
. | TRBJ2-7 | TRBV7-3 | few | CASSPGSREDEQYF | TGTGCCAGCAGCCCGGGGAGCAGGGAGGACGAGCAGTACTTC
TRBD2 | TRBJ2-7 | TRBV6-4 | . | CATGVAGVYEQYF | TGTGCCACCGGCGTAGCGGGAGTTTACGAGCAGTACTTC
. | TRBJ2-4 | TRBV30 | . | CAWSGGNIQYF | TGTGCCTGGAGTGGAGGAAACATTCAGTACTTC
. | TRBJ2-5 | TRBV18 | . | CASSRGPIETQYF | TGTGCCAGCTCACGAGGTCCGATAGAGACCCAGTACTTC
TRBD2 | TRBJ2-7 | TRBV2 | . | CASSEVAGGSSYEQYF | TGTGCCAGCAGTGAAGTAGCGGGAGGAAGCTCCTACGAGCAGTACTTC
. | TRBJ1-5 | TRBV7-2 | . | CASSLGRDQPQHF | TGTGCCAGCAGCTTAGGCCGGGATCAGCCCCAGCATTTT
. | TRBJ1-4 | TRBV6-1 | few | CASSDMTGANEKLFF | TGTGCCAGCAGTGATATGACAGGAGCTAATGAAAAACTGTTTTTT
. | TRBJ2-5 | TRBV5-1 | . | CASGVSMETQYF | TGCGCCAGCGGTGTCAGCATGGAGACCCAGTACTTC
. | TRBJ2-3 | TRBV11-2 | . | CASSLGRQDTQYF | TGTGCCAGCAGCTTAGGAAGGCAGGATACGCAGTATTTT
TRBD2 | TRBJ2-7 | TRBV29-1 | . | CSVRTSGYEQYF | TGCAGCGTGCGGACTAGCGGTTACGAGCAGTACTTC
. | TRBJ2-3 | TRBV5-1 | . | CASSPFPGSTDTQYF | TGCGCCAGCAGCCCCTTCCCTGGGAGCACAGATACGCAGTATTTT
TRBD2 | TRBJ2-7 | TRBV25-1 | . | CASSDGTSGPYEQYF | TGTGCCAGCAGTGACGGGACTAGCGGCCCCTACGAGCAGTACTTC
TRBD1 | TRBJ2-1 | TRBV19 | once | CASSIDGTGNEQFF | TGTGCCAGTAGTATAGACGGGACAGGGAATGAGCAGTTCTTC
TRBD1 | TRBJ2-3 | TRBV5-1 | . | CASSTGVSTDTQYF | TGCGCCAGCAGCACAGGGGTTTCCACAGATACGCAGTATTTT
TRBD1 | TRBJ1-2 | TRBV7-3 | . | CASSFLGQEDYGYTF | TGTGCCAGCAGCTTCTTAGGACAGGAAGACTATGGCTACACCTTC